The 19 T cell receptor beta chains listed next were all sequenced from one sample in a study of control samples from healthy donors and cancer patients (dated by TCRdb to the early 2020s). Library preparation employed the immunoSEQ multiplex PCR assay. TCRdb retrieved this table from immuneACCESS and kept in-frame rearrangements only. Not all clones are present; in checked studies, unresolved V genes account for under half, and no reason is known for the remainder. The table for this sample lists about 79,000 clones; 93% of them were counted only once. Of the sample, 0.95% to 1.5% is held by the ten largest clones. The sample comprised PBMCs. These receptor sequences come from a woman aged 40 to 55 with lung cancer.

This clone was observed once. The V and J genes are TRBV9 and TRBJ1-1; TRBD1 might be the D (5 bases). V was cut by 0 bases and J by 1 base, with 13 bases left in between. The CDR3 length is 16 residues. CDR1 and CDR2 (germline): SGDLS, YYNGEE. The CDR3: CASSVDPGLSNTEAFF. CDR3 DNA sequence: TGTGCCAGCAGCGTAGACCCGGGGCTGTCGAACACTGAAGCTTTCTTT.

This sequence joins TRBV30 and TRBJ1-2; D is ambiguous. CDR3 length: 10 amino acids. Germline values: CDR1 GTSNPN, CDR2 SVGIG (reference sequence). Trimming pared 1 base from V and 8 bases from J, leaving 5 bases between. In DNA form, the CDR3 reads TGTGCCTGGAGTGGCAACGGCTACACCTTC. As protein: CAWSGNGYTF. The complete variable domain, with remaining parts taken from reference TRBV30 and TRBJ1-2, reads SQTIHQWPATLVQPVGSPLSLECTVEGTSNPNLYWYRQAAGRGLQLLFYSVGIGQISSEVPQNLSASRPQDRQFILSSKKLLLSDSGFYLCAWSGNGYTFGSGTRLTVV.

V and J are TRBV2 and TRBJ2-3, with 7 nucleotides matching TRBD1. The CDR3 is 17 residues long. Per the germline V gene, CDR1 is SNHLY and CDR2 is FYNNEI. V lost 3 bases, J lost 1 base, and 10 bases stayed unmatched. Here the CDR3 reads CASSDATGQKRTDTQYF. The CDR3 DNA reads TGTGCCAGCAGTGATGCGACAGGGCAAAAGCGCACAGATACGCAGTATTTT.

The V and J genes are TRBV4-2 and TRBJ2-2; 16 positions match TRBD2. Germline V gives CDR1 LGHNA, CDR2 YNFKEQ. With V trimmed by 4 bases and J by 3 bases, 11 bases remained unmatched. The CDR3 has 20 amino acids. This CDR3 reads CASSLGEGLAGGPHTGELFF. CDR3 nucleotides: TGTGCCAGCAGCCTGGGGGAGGGACTAGCGGGGGGGCCCCACACCGGGGAGCTGTTTTTT.

The chain employs TRBV11-3 and TRBJ2-3, with TRBD2 matching 10 bases. There are 15 residues in the CDR3. V lost 2 bases to trimming and J lost 8 bases; unmatched junction nucleotides: 7. CDR1 is SGHNT, CDR2 YENEEA, per germline. CDR3 coding DNA: TGTGCCAGCAGCTTATATGGACTAGCGGAGACTACGCAGTATTTT. Encoded protein: CASSLYGLAETTQYF.

The CDR3 loop reads CASSSDIGTYEQYF. CDR3 nucleotides: TGTGCCAGCAGCTCCGACATTGGGACCTACGAGCAGTACTTC. The chain is built from TRBV11-2 and TRBJ2-7; no firm D call. Trimming shortened V by 4 bases and J by 2 bases, and 12 bases separated the two germline ends. CDR1 SGHAT and CDR2 FQNNGV come from the germline V gene. This CDR3 is built from 14 residues.

This sequence joins TRBV10-1 and TRBJ2-3; 7 bases match TRBD1. V trimming: 5 bases; J trimming: 3 bases; junction bases outside the gene matches: 2. The CDR3 covers 13 residues. CDR1 WNHNN and CDR2 SYGVQD come from the germline V gene (reference sequence). This chain's CDR3 is CASSRQGTDTQYF. CDR3 coding DNA: TGCGCCAGCAGTCGACAGGGAACAGATACGCAGTATTTT.

This chain links TRBV5-6 with TRBJ2-2, with 8 bases aligning to TRBD2. The trim removed 4 bases at V and 2 bases at J, leaving 16 bases unmatched. Germline loops: CDR1 SGHDT, CDR2 YYEEEE. The length of the CDR3 is 19 residues. The CDR3 protein is CASSPRQGRLAGNTGELFF. CDR3 DNA: TGTGCCAGCAGCCCCCGGCAGGGTCGGCTAGCGGGTAACACCGGGGAGCTGTTTTTT.

The genes are TRBV11-2 and TRBJ1-6; 7 nucleotides agree with TRBD1. The J segment lost 10 bases and the V segment lost 4 bases, leaving 7 bases of the junction unmatched. Germline assignment: CDR1 SGHAT and CDR2 FQNNGV. CDR3 length: 14 residues. CDR3 coding DNA: TGTGCCAGCAGCTGGGGGCAGGGGGGATCACCCCTCCACTTT. Translation gives CASSWGQGGSPLHF.

This chain links TRBV7-2 with TRBJ1-5; no firm D call. CDR3 size: 14 residues. The V and J ends lost 1 base and 1 base respectively, with 5 bases between them. CDR1 and CDR2 from the germline V gene are SGHTA and FQGNSA. The CDR3 reads CASSLGTSNQPQHF. CDR3 coding DNA: TGTGCCAGCAGCTTAGGGACGAGCAATCAGCCCCAGCATTTT.

V and J are TRBV19 and TRBJ1-2, with D tentatively TRBD1 (5 bases). The ends were cut back, 11 bases at V and 2 bases at J, with 15 bases in the middle. The CDR3 runs to 13 residues. Per germline, CDR1 LNHDA and CDR2 SQIVND (reference sequence). CDR3 sequence (DNA): TGTGCCTTGGACGGGGAGGGGAACTATGGCTACACCTTC. Its protein product is CALDGEGNYGYTF.

The chain employs TRBV3-1 (or the pseudogene TRBV3-2) and TRBJ1-2; D is ambiguous. This CDR3 contains 14 residues. V was pared by 4 bases and J by 4 bases, with 13 bases between. In germline, CDR1 is LGHDT, CDR2 YNNKEL (reference sequence). The CDR3 loop is CASSPSYGRYGYTF. The CDR3 DNA reads TGTGCCAGCAGCCCGTCCTATGGGCGCTATGGCTACACCTTC.

The chain links TRBV9 to TRBJ2-2, with TRBD1 matching over 9 bases. The junction had 10 bases not matched to a gene; V was cut back by 0 bases and J by 1 base. The CDR3 covers 19 residues. The germline V gene encodes CDR1 SGDLS and CDR2 YYNGEE. Written as DNA, the CDR3 is TGTGCCAGCAGCGTAGAGGGACAGGGCTCTTCGAGGAACACCGGGGAGCTGTTTTTT. It translates to CASSVEGQGSSRNTGELFF.

The rearrangement uses TRBV27 and TRBJ1-2; D ambiguous. V lost 4 bases and J 2 bases, leaving 11 bases between the germline ends. CDR3 length: 14 residues. CDR1 MNHEY and CDR2 SMNVEV come from the germline V gene (reference sequence). CDR3 nucleotides: TGTGCCAGCAGTTCCCGACTTCTAAACTATGGCTACACCTTC. Residues: CASSSRLLNYGYTF.

The genes are TRBV7-2 and TRBJ2-3; no definite D call. The CDR3 length is 15 residues. The ends were cut back, 1 base at V and 7 bases at J, with 15 bases in the middle. The germline V gene encodes CDR1 SGHTA and CDR2 FQGNSA. CDR3 region: CASSLGALEANTQYF. The CDR3 DNA is TGTGCCAGCAGCTTAGGAGCCTTGGAAGCGAATACGCAGTATTTT.

The chain carries TRBV6-5 and TRBJ2-3, with 7 positions matching TRBD1. The CDR3 is made up of 13 amino acids. Trimming removed 5 bases from V and 3 bases from J; junction bases left unmatched: 2. Germline V CDR1 and CDR2: MNHEY, SVGAGI. The CDR3: CASSRQGTDTQYF. CDR3 nucleotides: TGTGCCAGCAGTCGACAGGGAACAGATACGCAGTATTTT.

The chain uses TRBV6-5 and TRBJ2-3, with D perhaps TRBD1 or TRBD2 (5 bases each). Trimming pared 6 bases from V and 2 bases from J, leaving 15 bases between. The CDR3 length is 15 residues. In germline, CDR1 is MNHEY, CDR2 SVGAGI. Here the CDR3 DNA reads TGTGCCAGCAGCCCCGGGACGGGAAACACAGATACGCAGTATTTT. It specifies CASSPGTGNTDTQYF.

The chain uses TRBV19 and TRBJ2-5; D tentatively reads TRBD1 or TRBD2 (6 bases each). The CDR3 contains 14 residues. Germline CDR1 and CDR2: LNHDA and SQIVND (reference sequence). V was cut by 1 base and J by 4 bases, with 10 bases left in between. DNA for the CDR3: TGTGCCAGTAGTATAGGGGGGGCCGGAGAGACCCAGTACTTC. Translating it yields CASSIGGAGETQYF.

This chain links TRBV27 with TRBJ2-1; D may be TRBD1 (5 bases). The germline V gene encodes CDR1 MNHEY and CDR2 SMNVEV (reference sequence). The CDR3 loop spans 14 amino acids. Trimming took off 3 bases at V and 9 bases at J, with 15 bases between the two ends. The DNA for the CDR3 is TGTGCCAGCAGTTTCGTGGGGCTTGGCGGTGAGCAGTTCTTC. It is translated as CASSFVGLGGEQFF.